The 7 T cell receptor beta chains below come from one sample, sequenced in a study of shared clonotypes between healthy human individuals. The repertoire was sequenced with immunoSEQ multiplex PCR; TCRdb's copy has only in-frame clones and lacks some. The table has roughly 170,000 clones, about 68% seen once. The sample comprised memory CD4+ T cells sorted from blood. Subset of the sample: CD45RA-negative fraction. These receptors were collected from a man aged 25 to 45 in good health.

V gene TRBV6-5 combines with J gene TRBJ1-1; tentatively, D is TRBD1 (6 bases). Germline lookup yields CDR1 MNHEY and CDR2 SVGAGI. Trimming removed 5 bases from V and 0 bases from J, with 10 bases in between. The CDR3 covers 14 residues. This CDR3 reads CASSRDRLNTEAFF. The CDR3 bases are TGTGCCAGCAGTCGAGACAGGTTGAACACTGAAGCTTTCTTT.

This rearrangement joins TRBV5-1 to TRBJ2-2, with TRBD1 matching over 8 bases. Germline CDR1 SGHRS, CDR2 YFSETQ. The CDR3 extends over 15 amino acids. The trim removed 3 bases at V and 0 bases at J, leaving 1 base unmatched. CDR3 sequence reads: CASSSTGANTGELFF. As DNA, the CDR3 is TGCGCCAGCAGCTCGACAGGGGCGAACACCGGGGAGCTGTTTTTT.

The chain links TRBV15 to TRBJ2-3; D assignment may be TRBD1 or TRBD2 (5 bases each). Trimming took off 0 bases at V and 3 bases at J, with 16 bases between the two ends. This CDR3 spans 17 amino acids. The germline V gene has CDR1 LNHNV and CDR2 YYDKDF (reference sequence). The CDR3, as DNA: TGTGCCACCAGCAGAGATCAGGCAGGGACGGGTACAGATACGCAGTATTTT. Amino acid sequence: CATSRDQAGTGTDTQYF.

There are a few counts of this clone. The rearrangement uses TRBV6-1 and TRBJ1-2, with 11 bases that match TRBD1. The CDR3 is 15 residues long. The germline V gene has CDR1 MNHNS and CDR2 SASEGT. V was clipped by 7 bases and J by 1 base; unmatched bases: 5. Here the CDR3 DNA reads TGTGCCAGCACCCCGGGACAGGGGGGTAACTATGGCTACACCTTC. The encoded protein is CASTPGQGGNYGYTF.

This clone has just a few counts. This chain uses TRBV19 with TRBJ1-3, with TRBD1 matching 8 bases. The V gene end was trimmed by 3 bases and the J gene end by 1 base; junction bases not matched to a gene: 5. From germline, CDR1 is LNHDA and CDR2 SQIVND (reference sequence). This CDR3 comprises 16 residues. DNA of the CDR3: TGTGCCAGTAGTATCTTTCGACAGGGGTCTGGAAACACCATATATTTT. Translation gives CASSIFRQGSGNTIYF. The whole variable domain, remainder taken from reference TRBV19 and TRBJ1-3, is DGGITQSPKYLFRKEGQNVTLSCEQNLNHDAMYWYRQDPGQGLRLIYYSQIVNDFQKGDIAEGYSVSREKKESFPLTVTSAQKNPTAFYLCASSIFRQGSGNTIYFGEGSWLTVV.

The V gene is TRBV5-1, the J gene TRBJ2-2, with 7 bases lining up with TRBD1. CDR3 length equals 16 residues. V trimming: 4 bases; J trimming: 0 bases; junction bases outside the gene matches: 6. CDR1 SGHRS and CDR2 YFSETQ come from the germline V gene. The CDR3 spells CASSRRTGTNTGELFF. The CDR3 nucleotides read TGCGCCAGCAGCCGGCGGACAGGAACGAACACCGGGGAGCTGTTTTTT.

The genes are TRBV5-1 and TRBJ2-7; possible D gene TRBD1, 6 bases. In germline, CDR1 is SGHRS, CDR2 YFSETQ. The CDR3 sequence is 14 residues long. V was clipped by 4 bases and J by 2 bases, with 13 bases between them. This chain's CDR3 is CASSRGTETYEQYF. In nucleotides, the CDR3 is TGCGCCAGCAGCAGGGGGACGGAGACCTACGAGCAGTACTTC.